The table lists the clone carrying this T cell receptor (beta chain) with many counts. The data originate from a study of neurological immune-mediated disorders. The cDNA was synthesized by means of template-switch 5'RACE, which was carried out with 10-nucleotide random UMIs. The authors obtained over 170 million TCR-beta sequences from 15-18 subjects per sequencing run. TCRdb processed the 5' RACE reads anew with MiXCR; each CDR3 protein has one entry. The table includes about 88,000 distinct CDR3 sequences, 3.5% detected once. The CDR3 covers 14 residues. Trimming pared 5 bases from V and 9 bases from J, leaving 22 bases between. CDR1 is DFQATT and CDR2 is SNEGSKA in the germline V gene (reference sequence).

This chain links TRBV20-1 with TRBJ1-1; D call uncertain. This TCR derives from a woman aged 18-29 years with multiple sclerosis. Sequencing input: PBMCs. The CDR3 sequence: CSALDGASLSKAFF. The CDR3 DNA reads TGCAGTGCTTTGGACGGAGCATCCCTATCTAAAGCTTTCTTT.